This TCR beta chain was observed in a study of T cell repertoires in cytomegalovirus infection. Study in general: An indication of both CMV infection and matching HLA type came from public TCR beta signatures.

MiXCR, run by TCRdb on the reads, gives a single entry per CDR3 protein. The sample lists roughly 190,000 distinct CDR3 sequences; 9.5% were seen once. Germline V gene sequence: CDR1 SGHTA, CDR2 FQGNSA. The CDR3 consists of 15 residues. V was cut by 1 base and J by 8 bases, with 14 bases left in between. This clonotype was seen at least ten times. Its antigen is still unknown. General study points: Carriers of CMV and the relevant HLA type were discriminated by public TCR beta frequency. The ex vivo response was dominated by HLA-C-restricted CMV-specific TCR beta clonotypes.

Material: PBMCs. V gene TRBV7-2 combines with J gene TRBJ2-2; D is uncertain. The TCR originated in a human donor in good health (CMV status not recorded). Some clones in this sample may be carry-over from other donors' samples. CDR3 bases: TGTGCCAGCAGCTTAGTCTCCGGCGTTTCTGGGGAGCTGTTTTTT. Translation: CASSLVSGVSGELFF.